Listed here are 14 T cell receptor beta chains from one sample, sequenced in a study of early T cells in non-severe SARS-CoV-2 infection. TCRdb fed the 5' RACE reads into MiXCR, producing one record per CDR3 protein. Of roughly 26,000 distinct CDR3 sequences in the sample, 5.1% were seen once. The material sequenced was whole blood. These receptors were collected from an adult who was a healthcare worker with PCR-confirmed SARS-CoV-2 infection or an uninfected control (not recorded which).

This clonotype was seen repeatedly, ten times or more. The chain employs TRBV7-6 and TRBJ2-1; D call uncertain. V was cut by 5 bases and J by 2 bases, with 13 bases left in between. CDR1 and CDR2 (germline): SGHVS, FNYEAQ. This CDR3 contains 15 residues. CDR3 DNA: TGTGCCAGCAGCACTCCTAGTCACGCCTACAATGAGCAGTTCTTC. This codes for CASSTPSHAYNEQFF.

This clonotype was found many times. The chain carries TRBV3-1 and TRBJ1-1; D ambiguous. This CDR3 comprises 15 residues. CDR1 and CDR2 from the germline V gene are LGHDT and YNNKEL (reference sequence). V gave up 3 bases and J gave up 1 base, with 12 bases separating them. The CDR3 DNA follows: TGTGCCAGCAGCCAGCCTACGGTGACGAACACTGAAGCTTTCTTT. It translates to CASSQPTVTNTEAFF.

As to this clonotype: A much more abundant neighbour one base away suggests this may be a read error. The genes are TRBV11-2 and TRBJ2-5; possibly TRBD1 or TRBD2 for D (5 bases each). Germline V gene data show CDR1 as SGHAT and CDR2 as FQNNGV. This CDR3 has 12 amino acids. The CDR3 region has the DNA TGTCCCAGCAGCTTAGTCGGGGCTGCCCAGTACTTC. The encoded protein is CPSSLVGAAQYF.

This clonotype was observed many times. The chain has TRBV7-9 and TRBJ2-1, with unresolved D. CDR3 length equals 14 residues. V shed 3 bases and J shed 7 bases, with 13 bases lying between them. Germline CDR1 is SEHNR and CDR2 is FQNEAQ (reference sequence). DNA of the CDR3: TGTGCCAGCAGCTTTATGTCCTCCCTGAATGAGCAGTTCTTC. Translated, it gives CASSFMSSLNEQFF.

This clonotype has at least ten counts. The CDR3 region has the DNA TGCAGTGCTAGATTGGGACAGGGTGCTGGGGCCAACGTCCTGACTTTC. Amino acid sequence: CSARLGQGAGANVLTF. This sequence joins TRBV20-1 and TRBJ2-6, with 9 bases lining up with TRBD1. CDR3 length: 16 residues. Germline CDR1 is DFQATT and CDR2 is SNEGSKA (reference sequence). V trimming: 2 bases; J trimming: 2 bases; junction bases outside the gene matches: 4.

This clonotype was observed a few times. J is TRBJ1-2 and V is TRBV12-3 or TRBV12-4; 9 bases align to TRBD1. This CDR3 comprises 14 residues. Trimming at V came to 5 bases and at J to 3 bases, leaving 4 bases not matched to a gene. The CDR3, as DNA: TGTGCCAGCAGTAAACAGGGGGCGGACTATGGCTACACCTTC. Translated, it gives CASSKQGADYGYTF.

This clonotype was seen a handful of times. Here the CDR3 DNA reads TGCGCCAGCAGGGGGCGGGAAAACAATGAGCAGTTCTTC. This codes for CASRGRENNEQFF. The chain couples TRBV5-1 to TRBJ2-1, with a possible D match to TRBD2 (6 bases). The germline V gene encodes CDR1 SGHRS and CDR2 YFSETQ. Trimming shortened V by 5 bases and J by 5 bases, and 11 bases separated the two germline ends. This CDR3 contains 13 residues.

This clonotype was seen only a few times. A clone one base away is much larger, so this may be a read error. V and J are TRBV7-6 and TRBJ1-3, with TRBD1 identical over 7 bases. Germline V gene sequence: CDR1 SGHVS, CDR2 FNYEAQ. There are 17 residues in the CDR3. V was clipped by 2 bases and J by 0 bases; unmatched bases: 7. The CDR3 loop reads CASSLWGQFSSGNTIYF. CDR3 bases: TGTGCCAGCAGCTTATGGGGACAGTTCTCCTCTGGAAACACCATATATTTT.

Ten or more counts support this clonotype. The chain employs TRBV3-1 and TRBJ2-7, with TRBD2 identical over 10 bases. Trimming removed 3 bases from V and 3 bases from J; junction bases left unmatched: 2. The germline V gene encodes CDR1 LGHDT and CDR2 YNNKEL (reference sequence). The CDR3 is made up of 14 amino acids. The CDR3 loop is CASSHQRGGYEQYF. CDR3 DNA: TGTGCCAGCAGCCACCAGCGGGGGGGCTACGAGCAGTACTTC.

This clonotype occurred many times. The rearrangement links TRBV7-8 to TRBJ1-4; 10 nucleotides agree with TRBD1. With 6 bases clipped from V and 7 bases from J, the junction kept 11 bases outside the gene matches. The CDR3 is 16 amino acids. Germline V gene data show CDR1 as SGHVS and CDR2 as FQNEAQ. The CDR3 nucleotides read TGTGCCAGCAGTTACCCTAGGACAGGGGGGGCTGAAAAACTGTTTTTT. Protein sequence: CASSYPRTGGAEKLFF.

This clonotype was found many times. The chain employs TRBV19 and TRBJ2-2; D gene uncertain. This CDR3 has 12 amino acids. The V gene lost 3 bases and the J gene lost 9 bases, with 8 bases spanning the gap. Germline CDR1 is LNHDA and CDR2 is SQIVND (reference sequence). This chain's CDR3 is CASSIEYRELFF. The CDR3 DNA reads TGTGCCAGTAGTATTGAGTATCGGGAGCTGTTTTTT.

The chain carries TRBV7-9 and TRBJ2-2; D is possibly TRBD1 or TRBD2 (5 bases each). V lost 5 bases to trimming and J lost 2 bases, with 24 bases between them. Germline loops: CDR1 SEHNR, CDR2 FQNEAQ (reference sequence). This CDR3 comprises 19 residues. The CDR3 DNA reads TGTGCCAGCAGCCGGGACCTTTTAGGCGATACTGCCAACACCGGGGAGCTGTTTTTT. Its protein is CASSRDLLGDTANTGELFF.

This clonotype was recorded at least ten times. CDR3 nucleotides: TGTGCCAGCAGGAGGGGGTCTGAAGCTTTCTTT. This translates into CASRRGSEAFF. The rearrangement uses TRBV3-1 and TRBJ1-1, with D perhaps TRBD1 (6 bases). This CDR3 has 11 residues. Trimming cost V 6 bases and J 6 bases, with 8 bases left between them. Germline values: CDR1 LGHDT, CDR2 YNNKEL (reference sequence).

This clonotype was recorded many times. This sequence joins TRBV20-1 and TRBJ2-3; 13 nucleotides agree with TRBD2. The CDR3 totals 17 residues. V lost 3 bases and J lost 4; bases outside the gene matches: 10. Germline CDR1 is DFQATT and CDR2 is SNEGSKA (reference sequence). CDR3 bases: TGCAGTGCTAGTATCGTTGGGACTAGCGGGGTCTCAGATACGCAGTATTTT. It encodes CSASIVGTSGVSDTQYF.